The rows below give T cell receptor beta chains drawn from one sample of a study of blood T cell repertoires in COVID-19. Clones were sequenced by immunoSEQ multiplex PCR, and TCRdb holds only the in-frame ones, with some missing. The data contain 250,000 to 350,000 clones, about nine tenths of them singletons. The sequenced material came from peripheral blood. The receptors were gathered from a woman between 45 and 65 years old who had recovered from COVID-19. Both conserved end residues are trimmed from each CDR3.

V: TRBV10-3
length: 11
CDR3: AISDGQGAEAF

V: TRBV29-1
length: 12
CDR3: SVGPGTANTEAF

V: TRBV7-3
length: 11
CDR3: ASSLSRDNEQF

V: TRBV15
length: 12
CDR3: ATSRSHAGYEQY

V: TRBV30
length: 12
CDR3: AWTSPGYGQPQH

V: TRBV5-1
length: 13
CDR3: ASSFRDYLTDTQY

V: TRBV28
length: 16
CDR3: ASSSLSRGQRNTGELF

V: TRBV20-1
length: 15
CDR3: SASVASGRWAYNEQF

V: TRBV12-5
length: 14
CDR3: ASGFGGGSYNSPLH

V: TRBV7-2
length: 13
CDR3: ASSFSGGRTGELF

V: TRBV10-1
length: 14
CDR3: ASSESPSPNLYEQY

V: TRBV18
length: 14
CDR3: ASSRGQGGTTYEQY

V: TRBV4-2
length: 16
CDR3: ASSLEVPVQGSGTEAF

V: TRBV6-6
length: 13
CDR3: ASSSRDRGYNEQF

V: TRBV5-1
length: 11
CDR3: ATHDRGRRGYT

V: TRBV27
length: 11
CDR3: ASRGQGGYGYT

V: TRBV5-6
length: 11
CDR3: ASSWPQGSEAF

V: TRBV3-1/TRBV3-2
length: 13
CDR3: ASSPRQGGLHEQY

V: TRBV5-6
length: 11
CDR3: ASSGSSSYEQY

V: TRBV7-2
length: 14
CDR3: ASSLAAGGNTDTQY

V: TRBV7-8
length: 13
CDR3: ASSPRAGGISPLH

V: TRBV10-3
length: 13
CDR3: AIKLDRQNTGELF

V: TRBV9
length: 13
CDR3: ASSVVPGMYRGYT

V: TRBV28
length: 15
CDR3: ASSPFQLKTQRDGYT

V: TRBV9
length: 13
CDR3: ASSRGQGDVNGYT

V: TRBV19
length: 12
CDR3: ASRTQGAFGEQY

V: TRBV2
length: 13
CDR3: ASSEKETRRETQY

V: TRBV29-1
length: 13
CDR3: SVTNGGHSNQPQH

V: TRBV18
length: 13
CDR3: ASSPDRGGNQPQH

V: TRBV19
length: 15
CDR3: AVSIKRTGSMNTEAF

V: TRBV7-2
length: 12
CDR3: ASSLDRAANEQF

V: TRBV9
length: 13
CDR3: ASSPGTDPNYGYT

V: TRBV28
length: 10
CDR3: ASSPTGYGYT

V: TRBV9
length: 12
CDR3: ASSAADSYNEQF

V: TRBV5-1
length: 14
CDR3: ASSLLSGATYNEQF

V: TRBV28
length: 12
CDR3: ASSSGGSGYEQY

V: TRBV27
length: 14
CDR3: ASTPIDIANTGELF

V: TRBV19
length: 11
CDR3: ASSMDTGDTIY

V: TRBV30
length: 14
CDR3: AWSVSQGSYNSPLH

V: TRBV7-2
length: 13
CDR3: ASSPRDRTNYGYT

V: TRBV2
length: 12
CDR3: ASNGQGRTGELF

V: TRBV30
length: 13
CDR3: AWSPGLAGGNEQF

V: TRBV6-2/TRBV6-3
length: 13
CDR3: ASSYARGPGGELF

V: TRBV5-4
length: 14
CDR3: ASSLRLAGVTDTQY

V: TRBV6-6
length: 13
CDR3: ASSYAGPTNYGYT

V: TRBV7-9
length: 14
CDR3: ASSPEAGWNTGELF

V: TRBV9
length: 13
CDR3: ASSESGRAVNEQF

V: TRBV6-2/TRBV6-3
length: 12
CDR3: ASSSGLATDTQY

V: TRBV20-1
length: 11
CDR3: SASGALHYGYT

V: TRBV6-5
length: 14
CDR3: ASSYSPSGGVGVQF

V: TRBV24-1
length: 13
CDR3: ATSDVTTGVETQY

V: TRBV11-2
length: 15
CDR3: ASSLRRGTGVGNTIY

V: TRBV3-1/TRBV3-2
length: 14
CDR3: ASSFTSGGAIDTQY

V: TRBV12-5
length: 15
CDR3: ASGSGLAGGPADTQY

V: TRBV28
length: 13
CDR3: ASSPQRGGNSPLH

V: TRBV7-9
length: 13
CDR3: ASSLGDNLGYGYT